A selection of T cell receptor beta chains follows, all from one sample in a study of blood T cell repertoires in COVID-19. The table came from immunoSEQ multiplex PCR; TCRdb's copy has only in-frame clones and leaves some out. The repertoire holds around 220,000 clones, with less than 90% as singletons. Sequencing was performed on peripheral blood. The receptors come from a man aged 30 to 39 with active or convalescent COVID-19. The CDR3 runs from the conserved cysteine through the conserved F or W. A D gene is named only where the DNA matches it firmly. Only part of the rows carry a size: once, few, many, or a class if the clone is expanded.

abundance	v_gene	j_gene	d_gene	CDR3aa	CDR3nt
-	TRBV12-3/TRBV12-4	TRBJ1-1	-	CASSVALIEAFF	TGTGCCAGCAGTGTAGCCTTAATTGAAGCTTTCTTT
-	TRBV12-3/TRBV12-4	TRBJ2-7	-	CASSVGYEQYF	TGTGCCAGCAGTGTCGGCTACGAGCAGTACTTC
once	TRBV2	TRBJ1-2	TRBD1	CASRAWGQGLGYTF	TGTGCCAGCCGGGCTTGGGGACAGGGGCTCGGCTACACCTTC
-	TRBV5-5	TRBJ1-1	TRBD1	CASSISRGPAFF	TGTGCCAGCAGCATCTCTAGGGGGCCAGCTTTCTTT
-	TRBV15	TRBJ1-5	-	CATSGRKGEGIQPQHF	TGTGCCACCAGCGGACGAAAGGGGGAAGGAATACAGCCCCAGCATTTT
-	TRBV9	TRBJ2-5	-	CASSVDGGRETQYF	TGTGCCAGCAGCGTAGATGGGGGCCGGGAGACCCAGTACTTC
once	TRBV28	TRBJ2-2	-	CAGNSGDKNTGELFF	TGTGCCGGCAACTCCGGGGACAAGAACACCGGGGAGCTGTTTTTT
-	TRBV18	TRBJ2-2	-	CASSPPKGTLSGELFF	TGTGCCAGCTCACCACCGAAAGGGACACTATCCGGGGAGCTGTTTTTT
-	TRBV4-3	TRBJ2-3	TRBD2	CASSQIPGLGGDTQYF	TGCGCCAGCAGCCAAATTCCGGGACTAGGCGGAGATACGCAGTATTTT
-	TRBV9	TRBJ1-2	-	CASSVGLEGGYTF	TGTGCCAGCAGCGTAGGTTTGGAGGGGGGCTACACCTTC
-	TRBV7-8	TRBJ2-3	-	CASSLGQSTDTQYF	TGTGCCAGCAGCCTAGGCCAGTCCACAGATACGCAGTATTTT
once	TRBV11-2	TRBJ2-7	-	CASSSIPRGQYF	TGTGCCAGCAGCTCTATTCCCAGGGGACAGTACTTC
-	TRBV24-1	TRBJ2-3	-	CATSDFTVDTQYF	TGTGCCACCAGTGATTTCACGGTAGATACGCAGTATTTT
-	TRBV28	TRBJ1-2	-	CALNQGSHYGYTF	TGTGCCCTAAACCAGGGATCCCACTATGGCTACACCTTC
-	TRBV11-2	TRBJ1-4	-	CASSLHQSGEKLFF	TGTGCCAGCAGCTTACACCAATCGGGGGAAAAACTATTTTTT
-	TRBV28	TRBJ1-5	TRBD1	CASSLEGQLNQPQHF	TGTGCCAGCAGTTTAGAGGGACAGCTCAATCAGCCCCAGCATTTT
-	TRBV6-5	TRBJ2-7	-	CASSYSGGSYEQYF	TGTGCCAGCAGTTACTCGGGGGGTTCCTACGAGCAGTACTTC
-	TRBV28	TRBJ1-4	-	CASSPAAAPGYEKLFF	TGTGCCAGCAGTCCCGCGGCCGCCCCTGGATATGAAAAACTGTTTTTT